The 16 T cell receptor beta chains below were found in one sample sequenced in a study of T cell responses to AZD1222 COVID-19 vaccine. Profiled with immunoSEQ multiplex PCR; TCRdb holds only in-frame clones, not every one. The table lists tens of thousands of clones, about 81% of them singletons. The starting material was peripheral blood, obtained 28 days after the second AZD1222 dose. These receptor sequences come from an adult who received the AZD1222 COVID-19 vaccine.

This CDR3 is CASSLSAGFNQPQHF. The DNA of the CDR3 is TGTGCCAGCAGTTTATCGGCGGGGTTCAATCAGCCCCAGCATTTT. V is TRBV27 and J is TRBJ1-5; D gene ambiguous. With 0 bases removed from V and 3 bases from J, the gap between germline ends came to 9 bases. The CDR3 is 15 amino acids. CDR1 and CDR2 from the germline V gene are MNHEY and SMNVEV (reference sequence).

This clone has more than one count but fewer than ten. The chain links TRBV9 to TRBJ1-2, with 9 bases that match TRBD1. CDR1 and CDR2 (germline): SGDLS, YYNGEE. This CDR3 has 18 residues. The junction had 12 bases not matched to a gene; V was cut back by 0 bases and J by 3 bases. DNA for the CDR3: TGTGCCAGCAGCGTAGATGGGGGCTTGGGACAGGGCGACTATGGCTACACCTTC. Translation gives CASSVDGGLGQGDYGYTF.

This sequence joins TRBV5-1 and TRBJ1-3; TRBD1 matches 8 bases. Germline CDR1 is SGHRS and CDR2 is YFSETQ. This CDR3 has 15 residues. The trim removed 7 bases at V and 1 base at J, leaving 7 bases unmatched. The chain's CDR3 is CASSSTGDSGNTIYF. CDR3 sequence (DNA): TGCGCCAGCTCATCGACAGGGGATTCTGGAAACACCATATATTTT.

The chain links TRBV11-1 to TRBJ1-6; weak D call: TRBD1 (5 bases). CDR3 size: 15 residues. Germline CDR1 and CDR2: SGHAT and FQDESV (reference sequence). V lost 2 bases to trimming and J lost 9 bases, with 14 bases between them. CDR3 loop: CASSLQEGAVSPLHF. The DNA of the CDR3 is TGTGCCAGCAGCTTACAAGAAGGGGCGGTTTCACCCCTCCACTTT.

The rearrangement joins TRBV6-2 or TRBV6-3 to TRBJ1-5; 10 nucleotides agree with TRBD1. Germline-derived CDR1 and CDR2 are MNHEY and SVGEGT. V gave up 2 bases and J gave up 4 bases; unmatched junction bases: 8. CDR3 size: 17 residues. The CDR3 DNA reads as TGTGCCAGCAGTTACCTCCGGGACAGGGGACTGAATCAGCCCCAGCATTTT. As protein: CASSYLRDRGLNQPQHF.

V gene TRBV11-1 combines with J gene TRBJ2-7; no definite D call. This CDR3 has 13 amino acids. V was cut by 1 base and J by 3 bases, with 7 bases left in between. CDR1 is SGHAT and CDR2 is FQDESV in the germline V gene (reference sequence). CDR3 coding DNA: TGTGCCAGCAGCTTAGGTCCGGACTACGAGCAGTACTTC. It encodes CASSLGPDYEQYF.

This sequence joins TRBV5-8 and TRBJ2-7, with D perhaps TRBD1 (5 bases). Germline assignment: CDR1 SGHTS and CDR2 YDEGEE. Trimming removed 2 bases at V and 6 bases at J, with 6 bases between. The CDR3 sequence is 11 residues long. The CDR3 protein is CASSFQGEQYF. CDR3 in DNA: TGTGCCAGCAGCTTCCAGGGCGAGCAGTACTTC.

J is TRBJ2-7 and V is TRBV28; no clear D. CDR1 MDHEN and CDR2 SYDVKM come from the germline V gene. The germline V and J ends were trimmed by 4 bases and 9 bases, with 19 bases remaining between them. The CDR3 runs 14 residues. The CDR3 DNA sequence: TGTGCCAGCAGTTCAGGAGTACGATTTAATTGGCAGTACTTC. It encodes CASSSGVRFNWQYF.

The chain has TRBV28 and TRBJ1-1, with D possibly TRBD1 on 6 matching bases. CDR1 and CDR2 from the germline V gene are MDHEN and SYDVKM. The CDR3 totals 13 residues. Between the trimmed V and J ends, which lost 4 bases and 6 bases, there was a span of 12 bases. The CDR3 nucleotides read TGTGCCAGCAGTTCCACAGGGAGGGCTGAAGCTTTCTTT. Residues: CASSSTGRAEAFF.

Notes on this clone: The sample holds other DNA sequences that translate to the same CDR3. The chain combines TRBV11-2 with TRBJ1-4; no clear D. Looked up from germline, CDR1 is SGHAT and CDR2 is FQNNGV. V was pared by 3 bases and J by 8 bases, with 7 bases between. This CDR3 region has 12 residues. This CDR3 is CASSLGGEKLFF. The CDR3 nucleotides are TGTGCCAGCAGCTTGGGTGGAGAAAAACTGTTTTTT.

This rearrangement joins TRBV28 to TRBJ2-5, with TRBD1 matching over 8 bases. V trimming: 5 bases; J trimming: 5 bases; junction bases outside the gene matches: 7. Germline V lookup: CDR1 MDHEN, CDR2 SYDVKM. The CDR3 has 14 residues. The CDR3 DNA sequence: TGTGCCAGCAGTAACACAGGGGGTGAGGAGACCCAGTACTTC. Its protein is CASSNTGGEETQYF.

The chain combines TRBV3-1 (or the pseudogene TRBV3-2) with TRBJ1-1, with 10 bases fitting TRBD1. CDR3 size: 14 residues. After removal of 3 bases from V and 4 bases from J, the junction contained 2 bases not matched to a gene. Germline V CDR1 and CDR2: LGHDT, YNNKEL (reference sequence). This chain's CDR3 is CASSQWDRGTEAFF. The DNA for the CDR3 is TGTGCCAGCAGCCAGTGGGACAGGGGCACTGAAGCTTTCTTT.

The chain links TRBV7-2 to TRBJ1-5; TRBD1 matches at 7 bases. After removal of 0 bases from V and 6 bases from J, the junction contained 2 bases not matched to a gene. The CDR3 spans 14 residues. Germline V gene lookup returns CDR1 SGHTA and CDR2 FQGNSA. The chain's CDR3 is CASSLAGGGQPQHF. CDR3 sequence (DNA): TGTGCCAGCAGCTTAGCAGGGGGCGGTCAGCCCCAGCATTTT.

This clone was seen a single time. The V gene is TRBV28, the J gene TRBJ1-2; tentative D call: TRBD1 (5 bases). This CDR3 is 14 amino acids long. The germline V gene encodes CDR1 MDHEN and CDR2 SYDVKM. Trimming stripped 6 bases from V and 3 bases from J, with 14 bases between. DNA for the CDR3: TGTGCCAGCAGAACCCTGGGGGAAGACTATGGCTACACCTTC. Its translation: CASRTLGEDYGYTF.

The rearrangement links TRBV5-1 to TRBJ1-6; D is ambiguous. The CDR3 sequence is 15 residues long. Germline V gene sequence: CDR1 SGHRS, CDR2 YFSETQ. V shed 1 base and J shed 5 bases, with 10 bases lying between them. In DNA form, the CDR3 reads TGCGCCAGCAGCTTGACGGCACCTGATAATTCACCCCTCCACTTT. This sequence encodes CASSLTAPDNSPLHF.

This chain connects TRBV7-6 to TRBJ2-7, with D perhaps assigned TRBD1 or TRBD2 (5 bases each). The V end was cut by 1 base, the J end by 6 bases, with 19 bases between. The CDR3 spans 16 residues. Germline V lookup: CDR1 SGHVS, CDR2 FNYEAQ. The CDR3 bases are TGTGCCAGCAGCTTAGTTGTGGGGCCAGGCCGGGGCGAGCAGTACTTC. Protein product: CASSLVVGPGRGEQYF.